Sequencing of this T cell receptor beta chain was carried out in a study of blood T cells in healthy people across ages (dated by TCRdb to about 2015). For context, the study as a whole: In model experiments, template switching captured about one uniquely barcoded TCR beta cDNA molecule for every two T cells. Four age groups were formed from the donors: young (average approximately 17 years), middle-aged (approximately 40), aged (roughly 59) and long-lived (about 80). Age-related changes in TCR beta repertoire diversity were measured in the study by deep sequencing normalized with unique cDNA molecular identifiers. Two additional independent replicas of 1 million unique cDNA reads from the same blood draw were analyzed for two donors (one aged 18 to 30 and one aged 80 or older). To avoid experimental bias, donors of different ages were distributed randomly across sequencing lanes.

Overall study results and their limits: Because the CMV infection status of the donors was unknown, age-related changes in expanded clonotypes may potentially have been confounded. As age increased, observed TCR beta diversity per million T cells dropped in a roughly linear way, and a significant reduction was already evident by age roughly 40. Bulk unsorted PBMC profiling prevented conclusive comparison of naive and antigen-experienced compartments. A strong correlation was found between observed TCR beta diversity and the percentage of naive T cells measured by flow cytometry. Compared with the aged group, the long-lived group had more naive CD4+ T cells, fewer expanded clones and increased TCR diversity, suggesting age selection. Estimates of total diversity from one million sequenced T cells were regarded as lower bounds and underestimates.

This clonotype has more than one count but fewer than ten. No antigen is known for it. No base-level quality is on record; no much larger clone is a single base apart. Libraries were built with 5' RACE. The data were produced on an Illumina HiSeq 2500. A second PCR of roughly 7 to 12 cycles was run with a J-beta primer mix and a sample-barcoded 5' primer. A unique molecular identifier was introduced onto each TCR beta cDNA molecule by a template-switch 5' adaptor carrying 12 random nucleotides. Each sample yielded at least 3 million CDR3-containing paired-end reads. The Mint cDNA synthesis kit, primed by a TRBC-specific oligonucleotide, was used to synthesize first-strand cDNA from all RNA. Following uracil-DNA glycosylase treatment, all cDNA underwent a first 18-cycle PCR with the universal primers M1SS and BC2_uni_R. The source study handled its data this way. Normalization of each sample was performed by random selection of 1 million high-quality reads, each carrying a distinct molecular identifier. Instead of being binned into consensus sequences, reads that shared molecular identifiers were thrown out. MiTCR, run with a Q25 quality threshold and the strictest error-elimination algorithm, handled CDR3 identification, clonotype clustering and error correction. A nonparametric unseen species model using Euler transformation provided a lower-bound estimate of total TCR beta diversity. The public reads were quality trimmed at Q25 with fastp and then assembled into clones with MiXCR by TCRdb, keeping productive beta chains. Each CDR3 protein gets just one entry, which takes the most common genes and DNA from the rows behind it. The authors' filters were not applied to this entry. The sample table records approximately 810,000 distinct CDR3 sequences; about 30% of these occur just once. The ten largest clones represent roughly 17% of the sample.

Systemically healthy Caucasian individuals from Russia, around 38 in total and aged roughly 6 to 95 years, were included as donors. Each donor gave approximately 10 milliliters of peripheral blood, collected into EDTA-treated Vacutainer tubes. Ficoll-Paque density-gradient centrifugation was used to isolate PBMCs, with at least 7 million per sample. Total RNA, at least 5 micrograms per sample, was extracted from PBMCs with Trizol reagent. The percentages of naive CD45RAhigh/CD27high T cells were determined by flow cytometry on a PBMC aliquot from every donor. For CDR1 and CDR2, the germline V gene (reference sequence) lists SGHNT and YYREEE. From cysteine to phenylalanine, the CDR3 is 13 amino acids long. The DNA shown is the 39-base CDR3, in frame from base 1. Relative to germline, V is 0 bases shorter and J is 7 bases shorter, with 5 bases between their ends.

Sequenced: blood. The clonotype originates from a woman of 80 years or more in good health. The V gene is TRBV5-4 and the J gene is TRBJ1-6; the D gene assignment is ambiguous. CDR3 region: CASSLGFNSPLHF. DNA sequence: TGTGCCAGCAGCTTGGGGTTCAATTCACCCCTCCACTTT.